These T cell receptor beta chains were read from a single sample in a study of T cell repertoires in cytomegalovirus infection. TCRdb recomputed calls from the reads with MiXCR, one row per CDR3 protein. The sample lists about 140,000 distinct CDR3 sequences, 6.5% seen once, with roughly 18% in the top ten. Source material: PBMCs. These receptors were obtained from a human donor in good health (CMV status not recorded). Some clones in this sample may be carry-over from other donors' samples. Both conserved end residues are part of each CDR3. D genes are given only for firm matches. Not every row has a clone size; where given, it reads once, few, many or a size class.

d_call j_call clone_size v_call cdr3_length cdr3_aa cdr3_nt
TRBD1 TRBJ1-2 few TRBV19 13 CASDRTGSYGYTF TGTGCCAGTGACCGGACAGGAAGCTATGGCTACACCTTC
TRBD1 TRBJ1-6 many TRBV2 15 CASRQRTGMNSPLHF TGTGCCAGCAGACAAAGGACAGGGATGAATTCACCCCTCCACTTT
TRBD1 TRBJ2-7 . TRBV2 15 CASKDRGFSSYEQYF TGTGCCAGCAAGGACAGGGGATTTAGCTCCTACGAGCAGTACTTC
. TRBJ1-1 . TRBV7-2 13 CASSFDSSEKAFF TGTGCCAGCAGCTTCGACTCCTCGGAAAAAGCTTTCTTT
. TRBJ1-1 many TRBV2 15 CASSEQAGSFTEAFF TGTGCCAGCAGTGAACAGGCAGGGTCCTTCACTGAAGCTTTCTTT
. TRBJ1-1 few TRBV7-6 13 CASSLEGQGKAFF TGTGCCAGCAGCTTAGAGGGTCAGGGTAAAGCTTTCTTT
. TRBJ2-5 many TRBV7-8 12 CASSSMAETQYF TGTGCCAGCAGCTCCATGGCAGAGACCCAGTACTTC
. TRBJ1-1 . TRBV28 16 CASSPTLGTRNTEAFF TGTGCCAGCAGTCCCACATTGGGGACAAGGAACACTGAAGCTTTCTTT
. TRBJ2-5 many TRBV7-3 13 CASSPLGKETQYF TGTGCCAGCAGCCCTCTAGGGAAAGAGACCCAGTACTTC
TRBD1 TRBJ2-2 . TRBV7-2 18 CATSLFRRDRANTGELFF TGTGCCACCAGCTTATTCCGCAGGGACAGGGCGAACACCGGGGAGCTGTTTTTT
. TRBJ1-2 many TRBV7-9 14 CASSLPGLHYGYTF TGTGCCAGCAGCTTACCCGGGCTCCACTATGGCTACACCTTC
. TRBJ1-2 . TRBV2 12 CASSVMLYGYTF TGTGCCAGCAGTGTGATGCTCTATGGCTACACCTTC